The present T cell receptor beta chain was sequenced within a study of cytomegalovirus exposure and HLA in healthy donors. Germline CDR1 is MGHRA and CDR2 is YSYEKL. Losses at the gene ends were 5 bases for V and 2 bases for J; bases not matched to a gene: 10. The length of the CDR3 is 16 residues. In the case of this clone: Its antigen is as yet unknown.

PCR primers comprised 60 Vbeta and 13 Jbeta primers. Generated by immunoSEQ multiplex PCR, the TCRdb table keeps only in-frame clones and is missing some. Of roughly 180,000 clones in the sample, 80% to 90% were seen once. Study observations and caveats: As immune exposure information, only CMV serostatus was available. Segments of the TCR beta V type were, in most cases, productive about 87% or about 30% of the time in an earlier analysis. Of the V segments, some could not be distinguished, including TRBV6-2 and TRBV6-3, and were excluded. Upon later analysis, TCR association rates were observed to vary by HLA locus, being highest for DRB1 and lowest for HLA-C.

The TCR sequence derives from a male donor in good health and CMV-seronegative. The material sequenced was PBMCs. V gene TRBV4-1 combines with J gene TRBJ2-3, with 7 bases matching TRBD2. CDR3 loop: CASSSLREDLTDTQYF. In nucleotides, the CDR3 is TGCGCCAGCAGCTCCCTTCGGGAGGACCTCACAGATACGCAGTATTTT.